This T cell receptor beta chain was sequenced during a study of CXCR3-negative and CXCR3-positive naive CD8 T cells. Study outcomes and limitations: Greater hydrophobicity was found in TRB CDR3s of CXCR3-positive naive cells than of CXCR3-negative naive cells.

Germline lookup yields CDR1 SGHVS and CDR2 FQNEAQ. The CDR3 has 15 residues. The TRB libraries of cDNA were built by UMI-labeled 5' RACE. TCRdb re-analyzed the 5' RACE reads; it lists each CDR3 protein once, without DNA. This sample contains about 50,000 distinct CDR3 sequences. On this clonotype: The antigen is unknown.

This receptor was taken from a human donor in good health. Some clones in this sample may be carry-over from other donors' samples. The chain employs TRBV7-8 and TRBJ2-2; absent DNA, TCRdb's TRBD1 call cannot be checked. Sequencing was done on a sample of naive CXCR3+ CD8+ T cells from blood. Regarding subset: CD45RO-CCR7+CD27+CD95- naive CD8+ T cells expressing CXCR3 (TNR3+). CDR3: CASSSRGPPIVELFF.